The clone carrying this TCR beta chain has a count of ten or more. A TCRbeta library incorporating unique molecular identifiers was prepared. TCRdb itself ran the PCR reads through MiXCR, one entry per CDR3 protein. The sample has a few hundred thousand distinct CDR3 sequences, around 9.7% seen once. The data belong to a study of T-cell reconstitution after alpha-beta-depleted transplantation in children. The V end was cut by 6 bases, the J end by 6 bases, with 12 bases between. This CDR3 has 14 residues. This chain connects TRBV12-3 or TRBV12-4 to TRBJ1-6; the D gene is possibly TRBD1 (5 bases). The sequences come from PBMCs from the stem cell graft donor, collected from the stem cell graft. The receptor comes from a human donor who donated a stem cell graft to a child with SCID. The CDR3: CASRGRGINSPLHF. The CDR3, as DNA: TGTGCCAGCAGGGGACGGGGAATTAATTCACCCCTCCACTTT.